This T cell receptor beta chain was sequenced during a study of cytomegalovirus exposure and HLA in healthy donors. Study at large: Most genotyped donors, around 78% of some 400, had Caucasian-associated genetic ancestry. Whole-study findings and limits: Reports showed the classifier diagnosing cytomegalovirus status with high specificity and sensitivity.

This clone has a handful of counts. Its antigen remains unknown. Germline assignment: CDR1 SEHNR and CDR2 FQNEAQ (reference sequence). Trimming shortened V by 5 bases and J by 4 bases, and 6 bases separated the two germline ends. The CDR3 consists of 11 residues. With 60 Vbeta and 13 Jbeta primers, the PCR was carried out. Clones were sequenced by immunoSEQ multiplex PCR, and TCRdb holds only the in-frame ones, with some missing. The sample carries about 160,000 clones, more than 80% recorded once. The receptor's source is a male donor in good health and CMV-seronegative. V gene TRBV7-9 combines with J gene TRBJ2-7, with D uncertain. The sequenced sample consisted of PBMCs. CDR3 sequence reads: CASSEKYEQYF. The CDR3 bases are TGTGCCAGCAGCGAGAAGTACGAGCAGTACTTC.